The subject of this entry is one T cell receptor (beta chain). Antigen: not known. As part of library construction, unique molecular identifiers were attached to individual cDNA molecules. TCRdb re-called the 5' RACE reads through MiXCR, storing one row per CDR3 protein. The sample records 52,000 or so distinct CDR3 sequences, around 6.6% being singletons. This specimen comes from a study of early T cells in non-severe SARS-CoV-2 infection. Study summary: Investigators sequenced bulk RNA drawn from unsorted whole blood, and chains remained unpaired.

This CDR3 is 13 amino acids long. V shed 6 bases and J shed 11 bases, with 19 bases lying between them. CDR1 is MNHEY, CDR2 SMNVEV, per germline (reference sequence). General study findings and limits: Private and CD4 specificities were missed by VDJdb matching, skewed to anti-spike CD8.

The source material was whole blood, sampled at baseline. The gene calls are TRBV27 and TRBJ1-1, with TRBD1 as a possible D gene (5 bases). This TCR derives from an adult who was a healthcare worker with PCR-confirmed SARS-CoV-2 infection or an uninfected control (not recorded which). CDR3 amino acids: CASSQGEGSGAFF. The CDR3 region has the DNA TGTGCCAGCAGCCAAGGAGAGGGGTCTGGGGCTTTCTTT.